This is a list of T cell receptor beta chains from one sample in a study of graft-versus-host responses after intestinal transplantation. The protocol was immunoSEQ multiplex PCR, while the TCRdb copy is restricted to in-frame clones and leaves out a portion. Counted here are under 40,000 clones, around 94% occurring once; the ten biggest clones make up 0.76%. The specimen was PBMCs, collected 16 days after intestinal transplant. The receptors originated from a human patient who received an intestinal transplant, so some T cells may come from the graft donor. Both conserved end residues are part of each CDR3. The D gene is left open where the match is weak. Rows may omit the clone size; those that give it use once, few, many or a size class.

V	J	size	D	DNA	CDR3
TRBV5-6	TRBJ2-7	NA	NA	TGTGCCAGCAGCCCCGGGACGGAGTCCTACGAGCAGTACTTC	CASSPGTESYEQYF
TRBV2	TRBJ2-1	NA	NA	TGTGCCAGCAGTGTCGGGCAGTCGGGAGACAATGAGCAGTTCTTC	CASSVGQSGDNEQFF
TRBV18	TRBJ2-7	NA	TRBD2	TGTGCCAGCTCGCCCGGGACTAGCGGGAGGCTCTCCTACGAGCAGTACTTC	CASSPGTSGRLSYEQYF
TRBV29-1	TRBJ2-1	NA	TRBD2	TGCAGCGTTCCGTGGGAGGGATCCTACAATGAGCAGTTCTTC	CSVPWEGSYNEQFF
TRBV28	TRBJ2-7	NA	NA	TGTGCCAGCAGTTTGAGTTTCTCCTACGAGCAGTACTTC	CASSLSFSYEQYF
TRBV10-3	TRBJ2-1	NA	NA	TGTGCCATCTTTTGGGAAGCGGCCCCTCCCAATGAGCAGTTCTTC	CAIFWEAAPPNEQFF
TRBV7-9	TRBJ2-5	once	TRBD1	TGTGCCAGCAGCTTGGGACAGCAAGAGACCCAGTACTTC	CASSLGQQETQYF
TRBV30	TRBJ1-4	NA	TRBD1	TGTGCCTGGAGTGCACGGGTTGGACAGGGGAAAACTAATGAAAAACTGTTTTTT	CAWSARVGQGKTNEKLFF
TRBV28	TRBJ2-7	NA	NA	TGTGCCAGCAGTTCGGGAACGAGCATCTTCCAGTACTTC	CASSSGTSIFQYF
TRBV4-3	TRBJ2-1	once	TRBD2	TGCGCCAGCAGCCAAGGAATAGGACTAGCGGGAAACAATGAGCAGTTCTTC	CASSQGIGLAGNNEQFF
TRBV13	TRBJ2-5	NA	NA	TGTGCCAGCAGCTTCAATTACGAAGAGACCCAGTACTTC	CASSFNYEETQYF
TRBV15	TRBJ1-2	NA	TRBD1	TGTGCCACCAGCAGTACAGGGGTGGATGGCTACACCTTC	CATSSTGVDGYTF
TRBV28	TRBJ2-7	NA	TRBD2	TGTGCCAGCAGCCCCGGAAGCGGGGGCCCCGAGCAGTACTTC	CASSPGSGGPEQYF
TRBV28	TRBJ2-1	NA	NA	TGTGCCAGCAGTTTAATGAGCTATGAGCAGTTCTTC	CASSLMSYEQFF
TRBV6-1	TRBJ1-1	NA	NA	TGTGCCAGCAGAGGGACGGCAATGAACACTGAAGCTTTCTTT	CASRGTAMNTEAFF
TRBV28	TRBJ1-3	NA	TRBD1	TGTGCCAGCAGTTCGCGGACAGGGTCTGGAAACACCATATATTTT	CASSSRTGSGNTIYF
TRBV28	TRBJ2-5	NA	TRBD1	TGTGCCAGCACCCTACCGGGACAGCAAGAGGCCCAGTACTTC	CASTLPGQQEAQYF
TRBV15	TRBJ1-2	NA	NA	TGTGCCACCAGCAGGGGAGGCTATGGCTACACCTTC	CATSRGGYGYTF
TRBV9	TRBJ1-1	NA	TRBD1	TGTGCCAGCAGCGTGGGCGACAGGGCCACTGAAGCTTTCTTT	CASSVGDRATEAFF
TRBV5-6	TRBJ1-3	NA	NA	TGTGCCAGCAGCTTGGATTGGGGGGAGGAAAACACCATATATTTT	CASSLDWGEENTIYF
TRBV4-1	TRBJ2-1	NA	TRBD2	TGCGCCAGCAGCCACAGCGGGGGATCCTACAATGAGCAGTTCTTC	CASSHSGGSYNEQFF
TRBV5-8	TRBJ1-1	few	NA	TGTGCCAGCAGCTTGAGAGGAACTGAAGCTTTCTTT	CASSLRGTEAFF
TRBV29-1	TRBJ2-7	NA	TRBD2	TGCAGCGCTGAGGGCCCTAGCGGGACCTACGAGCAGTACTTC	CSAEGPSGTYEQYF
TRBV9	TRBJ2-3	NA	NA	TGTGCCAGCAGCGTGGACAGCGCGACGCAGTATTTT	CASSVDSATQYF
TRBV7-8	TRBJ2-7	NA	NA	TGTGCCAGCAGCTTAGAGTCTTCCTACGAGCAGTACTTC	CASSLESSYEQYF
TRBV2	TRBJ2-5	NA	NA	TGTGCCAGCAGTGATGACTATTCAGGAGAGACCCAGTACTTC	CASSDDYSGETQYF
TRBV15	TRBJ2-1	NA	NA	TGTGCCACCAGCCCACCGCTCGCCTACTCCTACAATGAGCAGTTCTTC	CATSPPLAYSYNEQFF
TRBV19	TRBJ1-1	NA	NA	TGTGCCAGTAGTATCGGGGGCCTCGACACTGAAGCTTTCTTT	CASSIGGLDTEAFF
TRBV19	TRBJ1-1	NA	NA	TGTGCCAGTAGTATTGGGCTGGCCGCTGAAGCTTTCTTT	CASSIGLAAEAFF
TRBV5-1	TRBJ2-1	NA	TRBD1	TGCGCCAGCAGCTTGGCAACTTTCGGTACAGGGGTTAATGAGCAGTTCTTC	CASSLATFGTGVNEQFF
TRBV28	TRBJ1-2	NA	NA	TGTGCCAGCAGTTTCGGGGGGTATGGCTACACCTTC	CASSFGGYGYTF
TRBV7-6	TRBJ2-5	NA	TRBD1	TGTGCCAGCAGCGCCGACAGGGTTCAAGAGACCCAGTACTTC	CASSADRVQETQYF
TRBV2	TRBJ2-7	NA	NA	TGTGCCAGCAGTGATGGGGCCTACGAGCAGTACTTC	CASSDGAYEQYF
TRBV5-4	TRBJ1-1	few	NA	TGTGCCAGCAGCACCGGGGTGAACACTGAAGCTTTCTTT	CASSTGVNTEAFF
TRBV4-2	TRBJ2-7	NA	TRBD2	TGTGCCAGCAGCCGGACTAGCTCCGAGCAGTACTTC	CASSRTSSEQYF
TRBV28	TRBJ2-2	NA	TRBD2	TGTGCCAGCAGCATAACGGGAGGTATATTCGGGGAGCTGTTTTTT	CASSITGGIFGELFF
TRBV4-1	TRBJ2-1	NA	NA	TGCGCCAGCAGCCAAGATTCGGGCGTCAATGAGCAGTTCTTC	CASSQDSGVNEQFF
TRBV13	TRBJ2-1	once	NA	TGTGCCAGCAGCACTACTACGACCTACAATGAGCAGTTCTTC	CASSTTTTYNEQFF
TRBV9	TRBJ2-2	once	NA	TGTGCCAGCAGTAATCGACTAGTCGTGGAAACCGGGGAGCTGTTTTTT	CASSNRLVVETGELFF
TRBV9	TRBJ2-7	NA	NA	TGTGCCAGCAGCCCGAACCCTGGGTGGGGGAGCTACGAGCAGTACTTC	CASSPNPGWGSYEQYF
TRBV27	TRBJ2-1	NA	NA	TGTGCCAGCAGTTCATCTAGTCCCCCCAATGAGCAGTTCTTC	CASSSSSPPNEQFF
TRBV11-3	TRBJ2-7	NA	NA	TGTGCCAGCAGCCCCAGCGGGTCCTCCTACGAGCAGTACTTC	CASSPSGSSYEQYF
TRBV10-3	TRBJ2-5	NA	TRBD2	TGTGCCATCAGTTCCTTAAGACTAGCGGATCAAGAGACCCAGTACTTC	CAISSLRLADQETQYF
TRBV5-5	TRBJ1-1	NA	TRBD1	TGTGCCAGCAGCTCTCGGACAGGGTGGGACACTGAAGCTTTCTTT	CASSSRTGWDTEAFF
TRBV15	TRBJ2-7	NA	NA	TGTGCCACCAGCACGACCTCGGCCTCCTACGAGCAGTACTTC	CATSTTSASYEQYF
TRBV27	TRBJ2-1	NA	NA	TGTGCCGCTGGTCAGCTTCCGGGGAATGAGCAGTTCTTC	CAAGQLPGNEQFF
TRBV30	TRBJ2-3	NA	NA	TGTGCCTGGACCCAGGACAACACAGATACGCAGTATTTT	CAWTQDNTDTQYF
TRBV9	TRBJ2-4	once	NA	TGTGCCAGCAGCGACAGGGTGAAGAGCATTCAGTACTTC	CASSDRVKSIQYF
TRBV6-1	TRBJ1-2	NA	TRBD1	TGTGCCAGCACCAACCCGACAGGGGGCGAGGGTGGCTACACCTTC	CASTNPTGGEGGYTF
TRBV27	TRBJ2-7	NA	NA	TGTGCCAGCGGGGACCTACCCCGGGAGCAGTACTTC	CASGDLPREQYF
TRBV28	TRBJ2-1	NA	NA	TGTGCCAGCAGTTTCCTCGCCGGAAACCACGATGAGCAGTTCTTC	CASSFLAGNHDEQFF
TRBV27	TRBJ1-4	NA	NA	TGTGCCAGCAGCAAACTCGCAGGGGAGTACAATGAAAAACTGTTTTTT	CASSKLAGEYNEKLFF
TRBV28	TRBJ1-5	NA	NA	TGTGCCATTAGGGTGTGGGGAAATCAGCCCCAGCATTTT	CAIRVWGNQPQHF
TRBV2	TRBJ2-1	NA	NA	TGTGCCAGCAGTGTTCCCCAGGGGTCGGGTCTACACAATGAGCAGTTCTTC	CASSVPQGSGLHNEQFF
TRBV27	TRBJ2-5	NA	NA	TGTGCCAGCAGTCCGAACCCGGGACTTCAAGAGACCCAGTACTTC	CASSPNPGLQETQYF
TRBV28	TRBJ1-2	NA	NA	TGTGCCAGCAGTCCCCCCCGGCCGGGTCCGGTTAGCTATGGCTACACCTTC	CASSPPRPGPVSYGYTF
TRBV6-5	TRBJ2-7	once	NA	TGTGCCAGCAGTTCCTCGGCGTCAGGGCCCTACGAGCAGTACTTC	CASSSSASGPYEQYF
TRBV7-9	TRBJ2-7	NA	NA	TGTGCCAGCAGCCCACTAGTTTCCTACGAGCAGTACTTC	CASSPLVSYEQYF
TRBV2	TRBJ2-1	once	NA	TGTGCCAGCAGTGAAGGGTTCGAGCAGTTCTTC	CASSEGFEQFF